This T cell receptor (beta chain) originates from a study of T cell responses to AZD1222 COVID-19 vaccine. Overall study results and limits: Donors, mostly white British, included more females; clonal diversity was possibly underestimated. Baseline seropositivity occurred in only six or seven AZD1222 recipients.

The CDR3 spans 14 residues. The germline V gene has CDR1 LGHNA and CDR2 YNFKEQ. The V end was cut by 4 bases, the J end by 13 bases, with 17 bases between. Sequencing used immunoSEQ multiplex PCR; TCRdb keeps in-frame clones, though not all of them. The sample shows some 150,000 clones, approximately 86% of them seen only once. Second-dose recipients at about 4 or about 12 weeks were treated as one pooled group. With regard to this clone: Its antigen is not known.

This receptor was obtained from an adult who received the AZD1222 COVID-19 vaccine. The material was peripheral blood, obtained 28 days after the second AZD1222 dose. The V gene is TRBV4-2, the J gene TRBJ1-6; D uncertain. The CDR3 sequence is CASSPSGSLSPLHF. The CDR3 region has the DNA TGTGCCAGCAGCCCCTCGGGGTCGTTGTCGCCCCTCCACTTT.